This record looks at one TCR beta chain sequence and its context. Its target is not known. This entry belongs to a study of early T cells in non-severe SARS-CoV-2 infection. At the level of the study: Sequenced bulk RNA came from whole blood that was unsorted, and chains were unpaired.

Individual cDNA molecules each received unique molecular identifiers attached to them. In TCRdb, the 5' RACE reads were re-called with MiXCR into one record per CDR3 protein. The sample records under 70,000 distinct CDR3 sequences, under 15% being singletons. The study's findings and limits: Matching against VDJdb likely underestimated virus-specific expansions, favoring anti-spike CD8.

The sample here was whole blood, taken at baseline. The sequence derives from an adult who was a healthcare worker with PCR-confirmed SARS-CoV-2 infection or an uninfected control (not recorded which).

In DNA form, the CDR3 reads TGTGCCAGCAGCTTGGCTGGGCGGATCGATTTCGGCTACACCTTC. Amino acid sequence: CASSLAGRIDFGYTF. The rearrangement joins TRBV5-4 to TRBJ1-2; D call uncertain. The CDR3 totals 15 residues. Germline V gives CDR1 SGHNT, CDR2 YYREEE (reference sequence). Trimming left V 0 bases short and J 8 bases short, with 17 bases between.